Shown below are 20 T cell receptor beta chains from a single sample sequenced in a study of blood T cell repertoires in COVID-19. Only in-frame clones appear in the TCRdb table, and some are missing; sequencing was by immunoSEQ multiplex PCR. The repertoire holds 6,000 to 7,000 clones, roughly 90% seen once, with 10% in the top ten. The sample was peripheral blood. These TCRs come from a human donor with active COVID-19. The donor label of this sample is uncertain.

The chain carries TRBV7-8 and TRBJ2-2; no clear D. The CDR3 has 13 residues. The V gene's germline CDR1 is SGHVS and CDR2 FQNEAQ. Trimming took off 8 bases at V and 1 base at J, with 8 bases between the two ends. The CDR3, as DNA: TGTGCCAGCTATGGGCAGAACACCGGGGAGCTGTTTTTT. Translated: CASYGQNTGELFF.

The rearrangement joins TRBV18 to TRBJ1-4; 7 nucleotides align to TRBD1. V lost 3 bases and J lost 3; bases outside the gene matches: 7. CDR1 and CDR2 from the germline V gene are KGHSH and LQKENI. The CDR3 loop spans 16 amino acids. CDR3 protein: CASSPLAGTANEKLFF. In DNA form, the CDR3 reads TGTGCCAGCTCACCTTTAGCCGGGACAGCTAATGAAAAACTGTTTTTT.

This sequence joins TRBV5-1 and TRBJ2-1; D gene unclear. V lost 4 bases and J lost 3, with 14 bases in between. The CDR3 is 15 residues long. The germline gives CDR1 SGHRS, CDR2 YFSETQ. The CDR3, as DNA: TGCGCCAGCAGCGAGGATAGCCGGAACTACAATGAGCAGTTCTTC. This translates into CASSEDSRNYNEQFF.

In this sample, this clone turned up once. This CDR3 is CASSRGLATNNEQFF. For the CDR3, the DNA is TGTGCCAGCAGCCGCGGACTAGCGACAAACAATGAGCAGTTCTTC. The rearrangement uses TRBV3-1 (or the pseudogene TRBV3-2) and TRBJ2-1, with 9 bases matching TRBD2. Germline CDR1 LGHDT, CDR2 YNNKEL (reference sequence). The CDR3 is 15 residues long. J lost 5 bases, V lost 4 bases, and 6 bases had no gene match.

Only one count was recorded for this clone. The gene calls are TRBV9 and TRBJ2-1; TRBD2 matches 8 bases. V lost 0 bases, J lost 7 bases, and 3 bases stayed unmatched. The germline V gene encodes CDR1 SGDLS and CDR2 YYNGEE. The CDR3 loop spans 14 amino acids. CDR3 DNA: TGTGCCAGCAGCGTAGTGGGCGGGGGGAATGAGCAGTTCTTC. It codes for CASSVVGGGNEQFF.

The gene calls are TRBV12-3 or TRBV12-4 and TRBJ2-5, with 8 bases aligning to TRBD1. The CDR3 sequence is 13 residues long. The V gene end was trimmed by 4 bases and the J gene end by 5 bases; junction bases not matched to a gene: 3. For the CDR3, the DNA is TGTGCCAGCAGTTCGGGACAGGCGGAGACCCAGTACTTC. Residues: CASSSGQAETQYF.

The rearrangement links TRBV18 to TRBJ1-5; 10 nucleotides match TRBD1. Losses at the gene ends were 6 bases for V and 6 bases for J; bases not matched to a gene: 5. Germline V gene sequence: CDR1 KGHSH, CDR2 LQKENI. The CDR3 runs 14 residues. CDR3 sequence (DNA): TGTGCCAGCTCCGGGACAGGGGCGGTTCAGCCCCAGCATTTT. It specifies CASSGTGAVQPQHF.

This chain links TRBV6-5 with TRBJ2-7; TRBD2 agrees at 14 bases. V gave up 7 bases and J gave up 2 bases; unmatched junction bases: 4. The CDR3 consists of 15 residues. Looked up from germline, CDR1 is MNHEY and CDR2 is SVGAGI. CDR3 residues: CASKGLAGGPYEQYF. CDR3 coding DNA: TGTGCCAGCAAAGGACTAGCGGGAGGACCCTACGAGCAGTACTTC.

The chain joins TRBV29-1 to TRBJ2-1; 11 bases fit TRBD2. The CDR3 has 18 amino acids. Germline CDR1 is SQVTM and CDR2 is ANQGSEA. Unmatched junction bases numbered 15, after V lost 5 bases and J lost 3 bases. The CDR3 here is CSVTRELAGASYYNEQFF. In DNA form, the CDR3 reads TGCAGCGTTACCCGAGAACTAGCGGGAGCTTCGTACTACAATGAGCAGTTCTTC.

The chain recombines TRBV24-1 with TRBJ2-3; 9 nucleotides line up with TRBD2. The ends lost 2 bases at V and 4 bases at J; junction bases unmatched: 3. Germline loops: CDR1 KGHDR, CDR2 SFDVKD. The CDR3 contains 15 residues. This CDR3 is CATSDSRTSADTQYF. The CDR3 nucleotides read TGTGCCACCAGTGATTCTCGGACTAGCGCAGATACGCAGTATTTT.

The CDR3 sequence is CATMRNQGSSPLHF. In DNA, the CDR3 is TGTGCCACCATGAGGAACCAAGGGAGTTCACCCCTCCACTTT. The chain uses TRBV6-5 and TRBJ1-6; D not resolved. The CDR3 loop spans 14 amino acids. Trimming took 10 bases from V and 9 from J, leaving 19 bases between them. Germline loops: CDR1 MNHEY, CDR2 SVGAGI.

This clone is termed hyperexpanded. This chain uses TRBV11-1 with TRBJ2-1; D is perhaps TRBD2 (6 bases). Germline V gives CDR1 SGHAT, CDR2 FQDESV (reference sequence). The CDR3 covers 13 residues. The germline V and J ends were trimmed by 1 base and 9 bases, with 10 bases remaining between them. The CDR3 DNA reads TGTGCCAGCAGCTTAGGCGGGATGAGTGAGCAGTTCTTC. Protein sequence: CASSLGGMSEQFF.

J is TRBJ1-1 and V is TRBV2, with 10 positions matching TRBD1. The trim removed 5 bases at V and 5 bases at J, leaving 2 bases unmatched. This CDR3 has 13 residues. Germline lookup yields CDR1 SNHLY and CDR2 FYNNEI. The CDR3 DNA follows: TGTGCCAGCAGTCGGGACAGGGGAACTGAAGCTTTCTTT. Protein product: CASSRDRGTEAFF.

V usage is TRBV9 and J usage is TRBJ1-4; D possibly corresponds to TRBD1 (6 bases). The CDR3 has 16 amino acids. From germline, CDR1 is SGDLS and CDR2 YYNGEE. V was cut by 2 bases and J by 1 base, with 12 bases left in between. Here the CDR3 reads CASSVGQWETNEKLFF. The DNA of the CDR3 is TGTGCCAGCAGCGTCGGACAGTGGGAAACTAATGAAAAACTGTTTTTT.

A few counts support this clone. This sequence joins TRBV5-5 and TRBJ1-3; 9 bases are shared with TRBD1. Germline CDR1 and CDR2: SGHKS and YYEKEE (reference sequence). Germline trimming cut 3 bases from V and 3 bases from J; bases unmatched to any gene: 7. This CDR3 region has 16 residues. For the CDR3, the DNA is TGTGCCAGCAGCTCCGGACAGGGGAGACTTGGAAACACCATATATTTT. This gives the protein CASSSGQGRLGNTIYF.

This chain connects TRBV18 to TRBJ1-1, with D possibly matching TRBD1 (5 bases). V was trimmed by 0 bases and J by 3 bases, leaving 8 bases between them. This CDR3 spans 14 amino acids. Germline values: CDR1 KGHSH, CDR2 LQKENI. The CDR3 sequence is CASSPPSRDTEAFF. The CDR3, as DNA: TGTGCCAGCTCACCACCCTCCAGGGACACTGAAGCTTTCTTT.

V usage is TRBV21-1 and J usage is TRBJ1-1; the table assigns TRBD1, which was not confirmed against the DNA. TRBV21-1 counts as a pseudogene. This CDR3 region has 16 residues. CDR3 DNA sequence: TGTGCCAGCAGCAAAGAAGCGACAGGGATCCACACTGAAGCTTTCTTT. It yields the protein CASSKEATGIHTEAFF.

The V and J genes are TRBV15 and TRBJ2-5, with D possibly TRBD2 on 6 matching bases. The CDR3 has 15 residues. With 1 base removed from V and 2 bases from J, the gap between germline ends came to 11 bases. CDR1 is LNHNV and CDR2 is YYDKDF in the germline V gene (reference sequence). The DNA for the CDR3 is TGTGCCACCAGCAGAGGCGGGACGGGGCAAGAGACCCAGTACTTC. It yields the protein CATSRGGTGQETQYF.

Only a few counts were recorded for this clone. The chain has TRBV7-9 and TRBJ1-6; D may be TRBD1 (5 bases). V lost 6 bases to trimming and J lost 7 bases, with 16 bases between them. The CDR3 length is 15 residues. CDR1 and CDR2 from the germline V gene are SEHNR and FQNEAQ (reference sequence). CDR3 amino acids: CASRAGRGRNSPLHF. The CDR3 bases are TGTGCCAGCAGGGCAGGGAGGGGTAGGAATTCACCCCTCCACTTT.

The chain joins TRBV28 to TRBJ2-7; D gene uncertain. Germline lookup yields CDR1 MDHEN and CDR2 SYDVKM. V lost 1 base, J lost 0 bases, and 10 bases lay in between. The CDR3 extends over 15 amino acids. This chain's CDR3 is CASSLLSGTSYEQYF. DNA for the CDR3: TGTGCCAGCAGTTTATTATCAGGTACCTCCTACGAGCAGTACTTC.